These T cell receptor beta chains were read from a single sample in a study of regulatory T cells in long-lasting Graves disease. TCRdb independently ran MiXCR on the multiplex PCR reads; one entry per CDR3 protein. This table holds 560,000 or so distinct CDR3 sequences, more than 15% found once. Another study also made use of these data, one on T cells in Graves' hyperthyroidism and ophthalmopathy.

The sequenced sample was peripheral blood mononuclear cells (PBMCs), obtained at new diagnosis, from a patient treated with antithyroid drugs. Receptors were obtained from a man aged 18 to 30 with Graves disease. CDR3s include the opening cysteine and the closing phenylalanine or tryptophan. The D gene is left open where the match is weak. Expanded clones get a size class; other rows say once, few or many, or leave the size out.

TRBV7-9,TRBD1,TRBJ1-1,16,many,TGTGCCAGCAGCCATGATCCGGGACAGGGGGCGATTGAAGCTTTCTTT,CASSHDPGQGAIEAFF
TRBV30,.,TRBJ1-2,13,many,TGTGCCTGGAGTCGACAGGAGAACTATGGCTACACCTTC,CAWSRQENYGYTF
TRBV20-1,.,TRBJ2-1,13,few,TGCAGTGCTGGCCGGGACTCGGGAAATGAGCAGTTCTTC,CSAGRDSGNEQFF
TRBV20-1,.,TRBJ2-7,14,.,TGCAGTGCCCGGAACAGGGTAAGCTCCTACGAGCAGTACTTC,CSARNRVSSYEQYF
TRBV20-1,.,TRBJ1-5,14,many,TGCAGTGCTAGGCCGGGGGCAAGGGATCAGCCCCAGCATTTT,CSARPGARDQPQHF
TRBV29-1,.,TRBJ2-1,13,many,TGCAGCGTGGCTTGGGGAATCGACAATGAGCAGTTCTTC,CSVAWGIDNEQFF
TRBV12-3/TRBV12-4,.,TRBJ2-7,13,many,TGTGCCAGCAGTTATACAGTACTCTACGAGCAGTACTTC,CASSYTVLYEQYF
TRBV5-1,TRBD2,TRBJ2-1,17,many,TGCGCCAGCAGCTTGGCCCTAGCGGGAGGGCGAGGGCATGAGCAGTTCTTC,CASSLALAGGRGHEQFF
TRBV12-3/TRBV12-4,.,TRBJ2-1,24,.,.,CASTNQTSMYLCASSPGQNNEQFF
TRBV7-3,TRBD2,TRBJ2-3,18,few,TGTGCCAGCAGCTCAGCCGGGACTAGCGGGAGAGGGACAGATACGCAGTATTTT,CASSSAGTSGRGTDTQYF
TRBV20-1,TRBD1,TRBJ2-7,14,few,TGCAATGCTAGGGTAGGGACAGGAGGGGGCGAGCAGTACTTC,CNARVGTGGGEQYF
TRBV7-9,TRBD1,TRBJ2-7,16,.,TGTGCCAGCAGCTCGCCCCCTGGACAGGGGGTCAACGAGCAGTACTTC,CASSSPPGQGVNEQYF
TRBV20-1,TRBD1,TRBJ2-7,14,many,TGCAGTGCTCTCTCCGGGACAGGGGACTACGAGCAGTACTTC,CSALSGTGDYEQYF
TRBV3-1,.,TRBJ1-6,14,few,TGTGCCAGCAGCCCGACCCTTAGTAATTCACCCCTCCACTTT,CASSPTLSNSPLHF
TRBV6-2/TRBV6-3,.,TRBJ1-2,11,many,TGTGCCAGCAGTTACAGCTATGGCTACACCTTC,CASSYSYGYTF
TRBV27,TRBD1,TRBJ1-1,14,many,TGTGCCAGCAGTGGAGACAGGGGGGACACTGAAGCTTTCTTT,CASSGDRGDTEAFF
TRBV7-9,.,TRBJ2-7,17,.,TGTGCCAGCAGCTTAATAACTAGATCTGTGGCTACCTACGAGCAGTACTTC,CASSLITRSVATYEQYF
TRBV5-6,TRBD1,TRBJ2-3,16,.,TGTGCCAGCAGCCAACTAGGACAGGGTGGGACAGATACGCAGTATTTT,CASSQLGQGGTDTQYF
TRBV12-3/TRBV12-4,.,TRBJ1-1,15,many,TGTGCCAGCAGTTTAACTGGACGACGGGAGACTGAAGCTTTCTTT,CASSLTGRRETEAFF
TRBV11-2,.,TRBJ2-5,12,many,TGTGCCAGCAGCTTAACGGGAGAGACCCAGTACTTC,CASSLTGETQYF
TRBV5-4,.,TRBJ1-2,13,.,TGTGCCAGCAGCGAACAGGGTGTAGAAGGCTACACCTTC,CASSEQGVEGYTF
TRBV28,.,TRBJ2-5,14,many,TGTGCCAGCAGTTTATGGGACAACCAAGAGACCCAGTACTTC,CASSLWDNQETQYF
TRBV12-3/TRBV12-4,.,TRBJ1-6,12,many,TGTGCCAGCACACGATCAAATTCACCCCTCCACTTT,CASTRSNSPLHF
TRBV28,TRBD2,TRBJ2-7,13,many,TGTGCCGGACAGCGGGAGAGGTTTGGTGAGCAGTACTTC,CAGQRERFGEQYF
TRBV28,TRBD2,TRBJ2-7,14,many,TGTGCCAGCAGAGCCGGGACTAGCGGGTACGAGCAGTACTTC,CASRAGTSGYEQYF
TRBV6-1,TRBD1,TRBJ2-3,15,.,TGTGCCAGCAGCAGGGGGTATGCCGTTACAGATACGCAGTATTTT,CASSRGYAVTDTQYF
TRBV3-1,.,TRBJ2-1,12,few,TGTGCCAGCAGCCAAGCGTACAATGAGCAGTTCTTC,CASSQAYNEQFF
TRBV19,.,TRBJ1-1,14,.,TGTGCCAGTAGTATAGATGAATCGAACACTGAAGCTTTCTTT,CASSIDESNTEAFF
TRBV27,.,TRBJ2-6,17,.,TGTGCCAGCAGTTTAGAAATCCCTCGGTCTGGGGCCAACGTCCTGACTTTC,CASSLEIPRSGANVLTF
TRBV10-3,.,TRBJ1-5,15,few,TGTGCCATCAGTGAGTTTGGGACCCCCTCGACACCCCAGCATTTT,CAISEFGTPSTPQHF
TRBV27,.,TRBJ2-7,12,many,TGTGCCAGCAGTCCCCCTAGTACCGAGCAGTACTTC,CASSPPSTEQYF
TRBV27,TRBD1,TRBJ1-4,14,few,TGTGCCATCCCGGCGGGGACAGTCGATGAAAAACTGTTTTTT,CAIPAGTVDEKLFF
TRBV14,.,TRBJ2-1,13,.,TGTGCCAGCAGCCGTGGGGCGATGCATGAGCAGTTCTTC,CASSRGAMHEQFF
TRBV28,.,TRBJ1-4,16,.,TGTGCCAGCAGTTTAGGGCAGGGGCGCTCGGGTGAAAAACTGTTTTTT,CASSLGQGRSGEKLFF
TRBV20-1,TRBD1,TRBJ2-5,18,many,TGCAGTGCACGGGGCACCTGGACAGGGGGCTTTAGCAGAGAGACCCAGTACTTC,CSARGTWTGGFSRETQYF
TRBV3-1,.,TRBJ2-1,13,.,TGTGCCACCAGCCGACCCTCCAAAAATGAGCAGTTCTTC,CATSRPSKNEQFF
TRBV2,.,TRBJ1-2,15,many,TGTGCCAGCAGTGAAGGAGGAGCAACTAACTATGGCTACACCTTC,CASSEGGATNYGYTF
TRBV6-1,TRBD1,TRBJ1-3,14,.,TGTGCCAGCAACCCGACAGGGCCCGGAAACACCATATATTTT,CASNPTGPGNTIYF
TRBV30,TRBD2,TRBJ2-1,15,.,TGTGCCTGGAGTGGACTAGCGGGAGTGAGCAATGAGCAGTTCTTC,CAWSGLAGVSNEQFF
TRBV5-1,TRBD1,TRBJ1-2,15,few,TGCGCCAGCAGCTTGGAGACAGGGAGTAACTATGGCTACACCTTC,CASSLETGSNYGYTF
TRBV20-1,TRBD1,TRBJ1-2,17,.,TGCAGTGCTAGAAAACCGGGACAGGGGGTAATTTTAAGTGGCTACACCTTC,CSARKPGQGVILSGYTF
TRBV11-2,.,TRBJ2-5,14,many,TGTGCCAGCAGCTTCCCGGGACTCGAAGAGACCCAGTACTTC,CASSFPGLEETQYF